This TCR beta chain was identified during a study of cytomegalovirus exposure and HLA in healthy donors. Study results and caveats: Altogether, 150 or so TCR beta chains were recorded as cytomegalovirus-associated. Most TCRs appeared rarely, but some public TCRs recurred in many donors. In vitro assays verified that a few CMV-associated chains recognized CMV antigens specifically. A classifier reportedly called cytomegalovirus status with high sensitivity and specificity.

Clones were sequenced by immunoSEQ multiplex PCR, and TCRdb holds only the in-frame ones, with some missing. The table records 110,000 or so clones, 70% to 90% of them present only once. As to this clone: Its target is unknown.

V lost 1 base and J lost 6; bases outside the gene matches: 2. Per the germline V gene, CDR1 is SGHAT and CDR2 is FQNNGV. The CDR3 spans 15 residues. The chain recombines TRBV11-2 with TRBJ2-4, with TRBD1 matching over 11 bases. This TCR was recovered from a man between 18 and 35 years old in good health and CMV-seronegative. Source material: PBMCs. CDR3 DNA sequence: TGTGCCAGCAGCTTAGCCGGGACAGGGGGAAACATTCAGTACTTC. It translates to CASSLAGTGGNIQYF.